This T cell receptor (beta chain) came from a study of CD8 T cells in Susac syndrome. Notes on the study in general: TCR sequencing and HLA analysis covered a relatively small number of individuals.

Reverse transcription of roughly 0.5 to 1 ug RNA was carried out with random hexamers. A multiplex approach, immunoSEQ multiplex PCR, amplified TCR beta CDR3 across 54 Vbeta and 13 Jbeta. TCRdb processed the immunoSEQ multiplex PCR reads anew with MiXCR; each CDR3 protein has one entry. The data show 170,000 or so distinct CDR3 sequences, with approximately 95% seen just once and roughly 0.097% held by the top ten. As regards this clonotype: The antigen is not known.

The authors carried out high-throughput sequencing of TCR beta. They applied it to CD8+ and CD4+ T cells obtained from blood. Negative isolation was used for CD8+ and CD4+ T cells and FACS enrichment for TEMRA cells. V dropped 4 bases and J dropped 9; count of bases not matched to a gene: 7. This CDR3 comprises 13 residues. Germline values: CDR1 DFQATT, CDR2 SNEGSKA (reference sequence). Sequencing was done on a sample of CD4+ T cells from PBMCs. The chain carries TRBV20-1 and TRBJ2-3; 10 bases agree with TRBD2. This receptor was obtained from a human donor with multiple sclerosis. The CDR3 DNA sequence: TGCAGTGCTAAAATCCCTAGCGGGAGAACGCAGTATTTT. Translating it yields CSAKIPSGRTQYF.